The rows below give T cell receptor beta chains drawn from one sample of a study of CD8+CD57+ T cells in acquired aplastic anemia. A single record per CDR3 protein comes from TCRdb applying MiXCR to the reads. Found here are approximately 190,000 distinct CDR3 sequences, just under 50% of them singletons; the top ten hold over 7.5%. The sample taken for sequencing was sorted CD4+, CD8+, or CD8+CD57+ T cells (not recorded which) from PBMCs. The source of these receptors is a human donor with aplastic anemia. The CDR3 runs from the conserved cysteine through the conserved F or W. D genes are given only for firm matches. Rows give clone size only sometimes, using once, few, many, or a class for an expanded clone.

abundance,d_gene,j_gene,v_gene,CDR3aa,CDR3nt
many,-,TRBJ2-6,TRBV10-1,CASSESVAQNPSSGANVLTF,TGCGCCAGCAGTGAATCGGTAGCGCAAAATCCCAGCTCTGGGGCCAACGTCCTGACTTTC
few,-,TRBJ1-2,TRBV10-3,CAISEDSSYGYTF,TGTGCCATCAGTGAGGACAGCTCCTATGGCTACACCTTC
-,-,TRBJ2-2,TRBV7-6,CASSLEYTGELFF,TGTGCCAGCAGCTTAGAGTACACCGGGGAGCTGTTTTTT
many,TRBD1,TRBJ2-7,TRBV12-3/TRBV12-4,CACGQGRSSYEQYF,TGTGCCTGCGGACAGGGGCGATCCTCCTACGAGCAGTACTTC
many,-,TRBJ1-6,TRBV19,CASMQPYNSPLHF,TGTGCCAGTATGCAGCCTTATAATTCACCCCTCCACTTT
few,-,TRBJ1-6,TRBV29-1,CSVEDGYGSPLHF,TGCAGCGTTGAAGATGGGTATGGGTCACCCCTCCACTTT
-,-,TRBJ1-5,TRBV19,CASSAGFVGNQPQHF,TGTGCCAGTAGTGCAGGTTTCGTAGGCAATCAGCCCCAGCATTTT
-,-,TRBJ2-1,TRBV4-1,CASSQGWGQSSYNEQFF,TGCGCCAGCAGCCAAGGATGGGGGCAGAGCTCCTACAATGAGCAGTTCTTC
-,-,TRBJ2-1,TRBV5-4,CASSRTVNEQFF,TGTGCCAGCAGCAGGACCGTCAATGAGCAGTTCTTC
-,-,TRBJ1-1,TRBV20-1,CSARPNTEAFF,TGCAGTGCTAGACCGAACACTGAAGCTTTCTTT
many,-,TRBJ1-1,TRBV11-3,CASSRQNTEAFF,TGTGCCAGCAGCCGACAGAACACTGAAGCTTTCTTT
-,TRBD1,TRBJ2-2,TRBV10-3,CAISESRTGGFGELFF,TGTGCCATCAGTGAGTCAAGGACAGGGGGCTTCGGGGAGCTGTTTTTT
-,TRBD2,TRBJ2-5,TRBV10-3,CAISASSGSEETQYF,TGTGCCATCAGCGCGTCTAGCGGGAGTGAGGAGACCCAGTACTTC
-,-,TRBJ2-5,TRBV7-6,CASSLAGAVQETQYF,TGTGCCAGCAGCTTAGCAGGGGCCGTACAAGAGACCCAGTACTTC
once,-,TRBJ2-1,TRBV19,CASSSISGANEQFF,TGTGCCAGTAGTTCGATCTCAGGGGCAAATGAGCAGTTCTTC
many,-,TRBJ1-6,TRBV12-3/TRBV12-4,CASSLFGDSPLHF,TGTGCCAGCAGTTTATTCGGGGATTCACCCCTCCACTTT
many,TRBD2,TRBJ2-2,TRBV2,CARGLAGHTGELFF,TGTGCCAGAGGACTAGCCGGACACACCGGGGAGCTGTTTTTT
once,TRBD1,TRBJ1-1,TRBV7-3,CASSSQTGPNTEAFF,TGTGCCAGCAGCTCTCAGACAGGGCCGAACACTGAAGCTTTCTTT
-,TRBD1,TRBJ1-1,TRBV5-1,CASRFVGQGAGTEAFF,TGCGCCAGCAGGTTTGTTGGTCAGGGGGCAGGTACTGAAGCTTTCTTT
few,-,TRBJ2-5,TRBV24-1,CATSEAAVSPYQETQYF,TGTGCCACCAGTGAGGCCGCCGTTAGCCCGTACCAAGAGACCCAGTACTTC
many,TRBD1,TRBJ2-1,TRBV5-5,CASSRGGRNEQFF,TGTGCCAGCAGCCGAGGGGGCCGGAATGAGCAGTTCTTC
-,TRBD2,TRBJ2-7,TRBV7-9,CASSISGGTYEQYF,TGTGCCAGCAGCATTAGCGGGGGAACCTACGAGCAGTACTTC
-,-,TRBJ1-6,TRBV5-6,CASSLRVSYNSPLHF,TGTGCCAGCAGCTTGAGGGTGTCCTATAATTCACCCCTCCACTTT
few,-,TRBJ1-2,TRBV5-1,CAGSTTVNYGYTF,TGCGCCGGCAGCACTACAGTCAACTATGGCTACACCTTC
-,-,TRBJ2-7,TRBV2,CASSLRRGQNYEQYF,TGTGCCAGCAGTTTACGGAGGGGACAGAATTACGAGCAGTACTTC
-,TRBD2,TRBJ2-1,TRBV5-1,CASSPGLAGDGDRSYNEQLF,TGCGCCAGCAGCCCGGGACTAGCGGGAGATGGTGACCGCTCCTACAATGAGCAGCTCTTC
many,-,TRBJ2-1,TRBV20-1,CSAHGGSSYNEQFF,TGCAGTGCACATGGAGGGAGCTCCTACAATGAGCAGTTCTTC
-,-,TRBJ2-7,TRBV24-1,CATSATEGPSSYEQYF,TGTGCCACCAGTGCAACGGAGGGGCCCAGCTCCTACGAGCAGTACTTC
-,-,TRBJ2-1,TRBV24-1,CATSDSGPEQFF,TGTGCCACCAGTGACAGCGGGCCTGAGCAGTTCTTC
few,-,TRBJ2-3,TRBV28,CASSLSFEETHTQYF,TGTGCCAGCAGTTTATCATTCGAAGAGACACATACGCAGTATTTT
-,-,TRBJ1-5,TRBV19,CASSTSGGRRQPQHF,TGTGCCAGTAGTACCTCGGGAGGGCGGCGTCAGCCCCAGCATTTT
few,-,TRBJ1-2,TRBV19,CASSIQPVGYGYTF,TGTGCCAGTAGTATTCAGCCCGTCGGTTATGGCTACACCTTC
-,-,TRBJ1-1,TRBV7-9,CASSLTGITEAFF,TGTGCCAGCAGCTTAACAGGGATAACTGAAGCTTTCTTT
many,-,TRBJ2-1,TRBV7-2,CASSSPQRNEQFF,TGTGCCAGCAGCTCCCCTCAGCGAAATGAGCAGTTCTTC
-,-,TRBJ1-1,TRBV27,CASSLSGASTEAFF,TGTGCCAGCAGTTTGTCGGGGGCCAGCACTGAAGCTTTCTTT
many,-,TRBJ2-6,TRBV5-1,CASSLDIRTNVLTF,TGCGCCAGCAGCCTGGACATCAGGACCAACGTCCTGACTTTC
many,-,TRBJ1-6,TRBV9,CASSDRRRPAYNSPLHF,TGTGCCAGCAGCGATAGGAGGCGACCAGCGTATAATTCACCCCTCCACTTT
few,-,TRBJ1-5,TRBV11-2,CASSPGWGGSQPQHF,TGTGCCAGCAGCCCCGGATGGGGGGGCTCCCAGCCCCAGCATTTT
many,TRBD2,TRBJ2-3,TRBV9,CASSPTSVSTDTQYF,TGTGCCAGCAGCCCTACTAGCGTCAGCACAGATACGCAGTATTTT
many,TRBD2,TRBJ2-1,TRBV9,CASSGRLAGYNEQFF,TGTGCCAGCAGCGGCCGTCTAGCGGGGTACAATGAGCAGTTCTTC
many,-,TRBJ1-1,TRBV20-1,CSAHPTGLMGTEAFF,TGCAGTGCTCACCCGACGGGCCTAATGGGCACTGAAGCTTTCTTT
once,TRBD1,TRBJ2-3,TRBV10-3,CAISEGTGALLDTQYF,TGTGCCATCAGTGAAGGGACAGGGGCTCTTTTGGATACGCAGTATTTT
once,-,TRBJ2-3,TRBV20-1,CGARGGGIDTQYF,TGCGGTGCTAGAGGAGGGGGCATAGATACGCAGTATTTT
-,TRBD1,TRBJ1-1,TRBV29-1,CSVERGLDTEAFF,TGCAGCGTTGAAAGGGGGCTGGACACTGAAGCTTTCTTT
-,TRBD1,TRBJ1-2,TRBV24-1,CATSDFSTGGGGYTF,TGTGCCACCAGTGATTTCTCGACAGGGGGGGGTGGCTACACCTTC
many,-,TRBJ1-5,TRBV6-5,CASSYSLAANQPQHF,TGTGCCAGCAGTTACTCATTGGCAGCCAATCAGCCCCAGCATTTT